This TCR beta chain was found in a study of T-cell reconstitution after alpha-beta-depleted transplantation in children. Preparation of the TCRbeta library involved a method that used unique molecular identifiers. Each CDR3 protein is one row after TCRdb ran MiXCR on the PCR reads. The sample includes about 540,000 distinct CDR3 sequences, about 17% seen only once; the top ten take 3% to 3.5%. CDR1 MNHEY and CDR2 SMNVEV come from the germline V gene (reference sequence). This CDR3 contains 18 residues. Deletions cut 2 bases from V and 5 bases from J, with 24 bases between. Sequencing was performed on PBMCs from the stem cell graft donor, taken from the stem cell graft. The source is a human donor who donated a stem cell graft to a child with acute lymphoblastic leukemia. The chain links TRBV27 to TRBJ1-2; D possibly corresponds to TRBD1 (6 bases). CDR3 bases: TGTGCCAGCAGTTTACAGGGGTTCGGCGGAGTCAGACTTTATGGCTACACCTTC. Protein: CASSLQGFGGVRLYGYTF.